Included here is one T cell receptor (beta chain) sequence, with context. No antigen is known for it. The data derive from a study of beta chain features in type 1 diabetes. On the study more broadly: Age, gender and cell yields were alike across patients and healthy donors. Study-level findings and limits: Fewer junction insertions and more nucleotide deletions appeared in type 1 diabetes patients. When Type 1 diabetes patients were examined, their TCRB CDR3s proved moderately but significantly shorter in all four CD4+ subsets.

Every isolated RNA sample was fully reverse transcribed, so sequencing captured expressed TCRB transcripts. Repertoires were generated with immunoSEQ multiplex PCR, while TCRdb's copy carries only in-frame clones and drops some. The sample includes over 100,000 clones, about 17% seen only once; the top ten take 2.3%. V trimming: 4 bases; J trimming: 7 bases; junction bases outside the gene matches: 8. In germline, CDR1 is KGHSH, CDR2 LQKENI. There are 14 residues in the CDR3. The source is a man aged 25-45 years with type 1 diabetes. The chain uses TRBV18 and TRBJ2-7; 9 bases match TRBD1. Material: central memory CD4+ T cells from blood. The CDR3: CASSQGQGLSEQYF. CDR3 bases: TGTGCCAGCTCACAGGGACAGGGACTGTCAGAGCAGTACTTC. Together with reference TRBV18 and TRBJ2-7, the CDR3 gives the full variable domain: NAGVMQNPRHLVRRRGQEARLRCSPMKGHSHVYWYRQLPEEGLKFMVYLQKENIIDESGMPKERFSAEFPKEGPSILRIQQVVRGDSAAYFCASSQGQGLSEQYFGPGTRLTVT.